This T cell receptor (beta chain) was sequenced during a study of cytomegalovirus exposure and HLA in healthy donors. Trimming left V 4 bases short and J 1 base short, with 8 bases between. Germline loops: CDR1 MNHEY, CDR2 SVGAGI. This CDR3 is built from 14 residues. TCRdb's table, derived via immunoSEQ multiplex PCR, lists solely in-frame clones and lacks some. The sample has tens of thousands of clones; roughly 96% are singletons. The source is a man younger than 35 in good health and CMV-seronegative. The gene calls are TRBV6-5 and TRBJ1-5; D possibly corresponds to TRBD1 (6 bases). The sequenced sample consisted of PBMCs. The CDR3 region is CASSSQGSNQPQHF. The CDR3 nucleotides are TGTGCCAGCAGTTCACAGGGCAGCAATCAGCCCCAGCATTTT.